These T cell receptor beta chains were read from a single sample in a study of blood T cells in healthy people across ages. TCRdb fed the 5' RACE reads into MiXCR, producing one record per CDR3 protein. The sample lists roughly 1.9 million distinct CDR3 sequences, about two fifths occurring once. The sequencing sample was made of blood. The receptors were sampled from a human donor in good health. CDR3s leave out the opening cysteine and the closing phenylalanine or tryptophan.

v_call	cdr3_aa
TRBV4-3	ASSQDPQRREQY
TRBV12-3/TRBV12-4	ACSSTGNYGYT
TRBV3-1	ASSQGRDGGDYGYT
TRBV10-3	AISGQNTEAF
TRBV5-6	ASSLGEYDYGYT
TRBV7-1	ASSSLGGTEF
TRBV11-3	ASKKRGQRGTEAF
TRBV11-2	ASSAHLNTEAF
TRBV20-1	SARERGGYEQY
TRBV27	ASSLSSEGKNIQY
TRBV28	ASSLFRGVKSEAF
TRBV5-1	ASSSLRGGFTDTQY
TRBV6-5	ASSYSIYNDLVDGYT
TRBV29-1	SASVTGGGDNEQF
TRBV28	ASSPPSGLYSYEQY
TRBV20-1	SAIDGGSNSPLH
TRBV13	ASSPEEGRTTEAF
TRBV20-1	SAQLGGARGYT
TRBV28	ASSLLGSGGSNYGYT